The next 20 T cell receptor beta chains were all read from a single sample in a study of CD8 T cells in Susac syndrome (dated by TCRdb to about 2019). Library creation used the immunoSEQ multiplex PCR assay. RNA was extracted using the RNeasy kit, and about 0.45 to 1 microgram was reverse transcribed with random hexamers. Clones were called with MiXCR by TCRdb after fastp trimmed the public reads at Q25, and only in-frame beta chains were retained. Here each entry gathers all rows of one CDR3 protein and keeps the most common genes and DNA. The table for this sample lists some 260,000 distinct CDR3 sequences; about 85% of them were counted only once. The ten largest clonotypes hold approximately 0.11% of the sample. Source material: CD8+ T cells from PBMCs. All receptors come from a human donor with multiple sclerosis.

This chain joins TRBV14 and TRBJ2-1; TRBD1 matches at 9 bases. This CDR3 is 16 amino acids long. V shed 3 bases, J shed 3 bases, and the junction held 6 bases outside the gene matches. Germline CDR1 SGHDN, CDR2 FVKESK. CDR3 DNA: TGTGCCAGCAGCCATCCCGGGACAGGGTTCTACAATGAGCAGTTCTTC. This codes for CASSHPGTGFYNEQFF.

The CDR3 is CASSQVAGEPIASYNEQFF. The CDR3 bases are TGTGCCAGCAGCCAAGTCGCAGGGGAGCCCATTGCCTCCTACAATGAGCAGTTCTTC. This rearrangement joins TRBV3-1 to TRBJ2-1, with D possibly TRBD1 on 6 matching bases. Per the germline V gene, CDR1 is LGHDT and CDR2 is YNNKEL (reference sequence). The germline V and J ends were trimmed by 1 base and 0 bases, with 19 bases remaining between them. The CDR3 is 19 residues long.

This chain uses TRBV7-9 with TRBJ2-5, with 7 bases lining up with TRBD2. J gave up 4 bases and V 3 bases, and 8 bases lay outside the gene matches. Looked up from germline, CDR1 is SEHNR and CDR2 is FQNEAQ (reference sequence). CDR3 size: 15 residues. The CDR3 DNA sequence: TGTGCCAGCAGCTTGGGTTGGAGGGAGGGAGAGACCCAGTACTTC. Protein product: CASSLGWREGETQYF.

This clonotype appeared a few times. V usage is TRBV6-1 and J usage is TRBJ2-1; 7 bases are shared with TRBD2. The germline V gene has CDR1 MNHNS and CDR2 SASEGT. The CDR3 covers 13 residues. The junction had 3 bases not matched to a gene; V was cut back by 7 bases and J by 3 bases. CDR3: CASMGGNYNEQFF. The CDR3 nucleotides are TGTGCCAGCATGGGGGGGAACTACAATGAGCAGTTCTTC.

V gene TRBV27 combines with J gene TRBJ2-1; 12 bases agree with TRBD2. The CDR3 is made up of 15 amino acids. Germline CDR1 and CDR2: MNHEY and SMNVEV (reference sequence). The ends lost 6 bases at V and 8 bases at J; junction bases unmatched: 8. In DNA form, the CDR3 reads TGTGCCAGCAGCTACTCGACTAGCGGGAGTGATGAGCAGTTCTTC. Residues: CASSYSTSGSDEQFF.

The chain uses TRBV7-9 and TRBJ1-2; D call uncertain. Germline V CDR1 and CDR2: SEHNR, FQNEAQ (reference sequence). This CDR3 contains 15 residues. V was pared by 5 bases and J by 0 bases, with 13 bases between. The CDR3 sequence: CASSPPFVTNYGYTF. CDR3 coding DNA: TGTGCCAGCAGCCCACCCTTTGTAACTAACTATGGCTACACCTTC.

The chain is built from TRBV10-2 and TRBJ2-5; D is unclear. Trimming took off 8 bases at V and 5 bases at J, with 15 bases between the two ends. Germline V gene sequence: CDR1 WSHSY, CDR2 SAAADI. CDR3 length equals 13 residues. For the CDR3, the DNA is TGCGCCAGCGGGTGGGGAAATATGGAGACCCAGTACTTC. As protein: CASGWGNMETQYF.

This clonotype was recorded a few times. The chain has TRBV28 and TRBJ1-1; D perhaps matches TRBD1 (6 bases). V gave up 3 bases and J gave up 5 bases, with 10 bases separating them. The CDR3 runs to 13 residues. Germline CDR1 MDHEN, CDR2 SYDVKM. CDR3 DNA sequence: TGTGCCAGCAGTTTCGTCAGGGGTACTGAAGCTTTCTTT. Translating it yields CASSFVRGTEAFF. Full variable domain (missing parts from reference TRBV28 and TRBJ1-1): DVKVTQSSRYLVKRTGEKVFLECVQDMDHENMFWYRQDPGLGLRLIYFSYDVKMKEKGDIPEGYSVSREKKERFSLILESASTNQTSMYLCASSFVRGTEAFFGQGTRLTVV.

The chain joins TRBV5-1 to TRBJ2-5, with a weak D call TRBD2 (5 bases). The ends were cut back, 4 bases at V and 4 bases at J, with 14 bases in the middle. Germline CDR1 is SGHRS and CDR2 is YFSETQ. The CDR3 totals 14 residues. The CDR3 region is CASSPALARETQYF. Here the CDR3 DNA reads TGCGCCAGCAGCCCGGCCCTAGCCAGAGAGACCCAGTACTTC.

The chain carries TRBV12-3 or TRBV12-4 and TRBJ2-1, with D possibly being TRBD2 (6 bases). V lost 4 bases, J lost 9 bases, and 19 bases lay in between. The CDR3 has 15 residues. The CDR3 sequence is CASSSRDPRGSEQFF. The CDR3 DNA follows: TGTGCCAGCAGTTCCCGGGACCCCCGGGGGAGTGAGCAGTTCTTC.

This chain links TRBV28 with TRBJ1-1, with D uncertain. This CDR3 is 14 amino acids long. V lost 6 bases to trimming and J lost 1 base, with 12 bases between them. Germline V gives CDR1 MDHEN, CDR2 SYDVKM. CDR3 sequence (DNA): TGTGCCAGCAGCCGAGGAGTGGGGAACACTGAAGCTTTCTTT. Translated, it gives CASSRGVGNTEAFF.

The chain carries TRBV15 and TRBJ1-4; D might be TRBD1 (5 bases). Trimming shortened V by 1 base and J by 0 bases, and 9 bases separated the two germline ends. The CDR3 is made up of 16 amino acids. The V gene's germline CDR1 is LNHNV and CDR2 YYDKDF (reference sequence). The CDR3 protein is CATSRARGSTNEKLFF. CDR3 sequence (DNA): TGTGCCACCAGCAGAGCTCGGGGGTCAACTAATGAAAAACTGTTTTTT.

V gene TRBV15 combines with J gene TRBJ2-1; D not resolved. Germline values: CDR1 LNHNV, CDR2 YYDKDF (reference sequence). V was cut by 0 bases and J by 2 bases, with 8 bases left in between. The CDR3 length is 15 residues. The CDR3 region has the DNA TGTGCCACCAGCAGAGAGGACGGTGCCTACAATGAGCAGTTCTTC. Protein sequence: CATSREDGAYNEQFF.

The chain combines TRBV29-1 with TRBJ2-2; 11 bases are a match to TRBD1. This CDR3 is 15 amino acids long. The V segment lost 7 bases and the J segment 3 bases; nucleotides outside the gene matches: 7. Germline V gives CDR1 SQVTM, CDR2 ANQGSEA. This CDR3 reads CSASGTGGYTGELFF. The CDR3 region has the DNA TGCAGCGCTTCCGGGACAGGGGGTTACACCGGGGAGCTGTTTTTT.

The gene calls are TRBV10-3 and TRBJ1-2; D unresolved. The germline V and J ends were trimmed by 0 bases and 0 bases, with 8 bases remaining between them. The CDR3 has 15 amino acids. Germline V gives CDR1 ENHRY, CDR2 SYGVKD. CDR3 nucleotide sequence: TGTGCCATCAGTGAGTCGCGGACTTCTAACTATGGCTACACCTTC. Amino acids: CAISESRTSNYGYTF.

The rearrangement uses TRBV27 and TRBJ2-7; D gene ambiguous. Germline V gives CDR1 MNHEY, CDR2 SMNVEV (reference sequence). V lost 2 bases to trimming and J lost 2 bases, with 10 bases between them. The CDR3 loop spans 14 amino acids. CDR3 DNA: TGTGCCAGCAGTTTAGCAGGCTTCCCCTACGAGCAGTACTTC. As protein: CASSLAGFPYEQYF.

The genes are TRBV29-1 and TRBJ2-3; TRBD1 might be the D (5 bases). CDR1 is SQVTM, CDR2 ANQGSEA, per germline. The ends were cut back, 3 bases at V and 0 bases at J, with 10 bases in the middle. The CDR3 is 14 residues long. The CDR3 DNA follows: TGCAGCGTTGAGGGGCGCATTAGCACAGATACGCAGTATTTT. This sequence encodes CSVEGRISTDTQYF.

The gene calls are TRBV4-1 and TRBJ2-7; D not certain. The CDR3 loop spans 13 amino acids. CDR1 is MGHRA, CDR2 YSYEKL, per germline. Trimming took 1 base from V and 3 from J, leaving 7 bases between them. CDR3: CASSQVSYYEQYF. The DNA of the CDR3 is TGCGCCAGCAGCCAAGTGTCCTACTACGAGCAGTACTTC.

CDR3 sequence: CASSVAASSYEQYF. The CDR3 coding sequence is TGTGCCAGCAGCGTGGCTGCCAGCTCCTACGAGCAGTACTTC. V gene TRBV9 combines with J gene TRBJ2-7; D remains unclear. CDR3 length equals 14 residues. Germline CDR1 is SGDLS and CDR2 is YYNGEE. Trimming shortened V by 2 bases and J by 0 bases, and 9 bases separated the two germline ends.

The J gene is TRBJ2-7, the V gene TRBV7-6, with a tentative D call TRBD1 (6 bases). The V gene lost 5 bases and the J gene lost 7 bases, with 21 bases spanning the gap. Germline loops: CDR1 SGHVS, CDR2 FNYEAQ. The CDR3 runs to 15 residues. CDR3 protein: CASSPTTGIPREQYF. CDR3 DNA sequence: TGTGCCAGCAGCCCGACGACAGGCATCCCTAGGGAGCAGTACTTC.